This T cell receptor (beta chain) derives from a study of shared clonotypes between healthy human individuals. Study at large: Participating donors consisted of two women and a few men aged 18 to 49.

Study-level results: Inspection by rarefaction showed sorted-subset sequencing to be incomplete despite large depth.

In the case of this clone: Antigen unknown.

Only in-frame clones appear in the TCRdb table, and some are missing; sequencing was by immunoSEQ multiplex PCR. The table lists over a million clones, about three quarters of them singletons. The V and J ends lost 5 bases and 0 bases respectively, with 16 bases between them. CDR1 is SGHVT, CDR2 SQSDAQ, per germline. The CDR3 length is 16 residues. This receptor was obtained from a man between 18 and 35 years old in good health. Source material: memory CD4+ T cells sorted from blood. Subset given: CD45RA-negative fraction. The chain uses TRBV7-4 and TRBJ2-5; D may correspond to TRBD1 or TRBD2 (6 bases each). CDR3 loop: CASSPCRGLYQETQYF. CDR3 bases: TGTGCCAGCAGCCCATGCCGGGGGCTGTACCAAGAGACCCAGTACTTC.